Listed here are 11 T cell receptor beta chains from one sample, sequenced in a study of molecular identifiers for immune sequencing clone quantification. A single record per CDR3 protein comes from TCRdb applying MiXCR to the PCR reads. The sample shows some 680,000 distinct CDR3 sequences, 25% of them seen only once. Sequenced input: naive CD8+ T cells from blood, with Jurkat cell RNA spiked in. Subset: FACS-sorted CD8+CD4-CCR7+CD45RA+ naive T cells. These receptors were collected from a human donor in good health. Some libraries in this study had Jurkat cell RNA spiked in.

Ten or more counts support this clonotype. This chain connects TRBV4-3 to TRBJ1-3; D unresolved. Trimming pared 0 bases from V and 4 bases from J, leaving 13 bases between. CDR1 LGHNA and CDR2 YSLEER come from the germline V gene. This CDR3 comprises 16 residues. As DNA, the CDR3 is TGCGCCAGCAGCCAAGATAACGAGGGAACGGGAAACACCATATATTTT. This codes for CASSQDNEGTGNTIYF.

This clonotype appeared many times. The V gene is TRBV7-9, the J gene TRBJ2-7, with a tentative D call TRBD1 (6 bases). The CDR3 is 13 amino acids. Trimming removed 4 bases at V and 5 bases at J, with 12 bases between. Germline CDR1 is SEHNR and CDR2 is FQNEAQ (reference sequence). CDR3 nucleotide sequence: TGTGCCAGCAGCTCGACAGGAGCTGACGAGCAGTACTTC. Protein sequence: CASSSTGADEQYF.

A remark on this clonotype: Likely a read error: the CDR3 ends without its conserved phenylalanine or tryptophan. V is TRBV25-1 and J is TRBJ2-3; no definite D call. CDR3 size: 13 residues. Trimming stripped 5 bases from V and 0 bases from J, with 6 bases between. CDR1 and CDR2 (germline): MGHDK, SYGVNS. The CDR3 DNA sequence: TGTGCCAGCAGTCCCAGTAGCACAGATACGCAGTATTTA. Translating it yields CASSPSSTDTQYL.

CDR3 nucleotides: TGTGCCACCAGCACGGGACAGGGGTGGGCAGATACGCAGTATTTT. As protein: CATSTGQGWADTQYF. This rearrangement joins TRBV15 to TRBJ2-3; 10 positions agree with TRBD1. CDR1 and CDR2 from the germline V gene are LNHNV and YYDKDF (reference sequence). V shed 4 bases, J shed 4 bases, and the junction held 5 bases outside the gene matches. The CDR3 is 15 residues long.

On this clonotype: This sequence may be a read error, since a much larger clone differs from it by one base. The J gene is TRBJ1-1, the V gene TRBV7-9; no definite D call. V was cut by 5 bases and J by 6 bases, with 13 bases left in between. The CDR3 is 13 residues long. Germline assignment: CDR1 SEHNR and CDR2 FQNEAQ (reference sequence). The DNA of the CDR3 is TGTGCCAGCAGCGATTGGAAGTCCTCTGAAGCTTTCTTT. It is translated as CASSDWKSSEAFF.

This clonotype was seen ten or more times. This chain links TRBV19 with TRBJ2-7; 7 bases match TRBD2. CDR1 is LNHDA and CDR2 is SQIVND in the germline V gene (reference sequence). The ends lost 7 bases at V and 0 bases at J; junction bases unmatched: 3. The CDR3 runs to 13 residues. CDR3 sequence: CASTPGGSYEQYF. The CDR3 DNA reads as TGTGCCAGTACCCCGGGGGGCTCCTACGAGCAGTACTTC.

This clonotype was counted many times. This rearrangement joins TRBV4-3 to TRBJ1-3, with D possibly TRBD1 on 6 matching bases. Trimming stripped 0 bases from V and 4 bases from J, with 10 bases between. The CDR3 length is 15 residues. Per germline, CDR1 LGHNA and CDR2 YSLEER. As DNA, the CDR3 is TGCGCCAGCAGCCAAGATAGGGGGTTGGGAAACACCATATATTTT. As protein: CASSQDRGLGNTIYF.

Concerning this clonotype itself: A much larger clonotype is one base distant, so this may be a read error. J is TRBJ2-1 and V is TRBV7-2, with 9 bases aligning to TRBD2. The CDR3 is made up of 14 amino acids. The J segment lost 16 bases and the V segment lost 5 bases, leaving 15 bases of the junction unmatched. CDR1 and CDR2 from the germline V gene are SGHTA and FQGNSA. This chain's CDR3 is CASSPGTGGGGDFF. CDR3 sequence (DNA): TGTGCCAGCAGCCCAGGGACTGGCGGGGGGGGTGATTTCTTC.

A note on this clonotype: The junction differs from germline at one of its ends, possibly a read error. The chain links TRBV4-1 to TRBJ2-4, with D hard to call. The CDR3 covers 15 residues. Germline CDR1 reads MGHRA; CDR2 reads YSYEKL. The CDR3 nucleotides read TGCGCTAGCAGCCAAGTTCGGGTGGCCAAAAACATTCAGTACTTC. It encodes CASSQVRVAKNIQYF.

As concerns this clonotype: This may come from a read error, since a much larger clone is one base off. The gene calls are TRBV20-1 and TRBJ2-7; 7 bases are shared with TRBD2. V was clipped by 4 bases and J by 4 bases; unmatched bases: 10. The CDR3 is made up of 14 amino acids. Germline values: CDR1 DFQATT, CDR2 SNEGSKA (reference sequence). Here the CDR3 reads CSATPRGRVYEQYF. The DNA of the CDR3 is TGCAGTGCTACCCCCCGCGGGAGAGTGTACGAGCAGTACTTC.

Concerning this clonotype itself: The junction departs from the called germline gene at one end, perhaps through a read error. This chain joins TRBV28 and TRBJ2-7, with D possibly TRBD2 on 5 matching bases. The CDR3 is 14 residues long. The germline V gene has CDR1 MDHEN and CDR2 SYDVKM. CDR3 nucleotides: TGTGCCAGCAGTTCCGGACTGGCTGCTTCCGCGCCGTCCTTC. The encoded protein is CASSSGLAASAPSF.